A single sample is the source of the 22 T cell receptor beta chains below, sequenced in a study of T-cell memory formation after mild COVID-19. MiXCR, applied by TCRdb to the 5' RACE reads, yields one record per CDR3 protein. The table includes approximately 400,000 distinct CDR3 sequences, roughly 18% detected once. Sequenced: PBMCs or a T cell subset sorted from them (not recorded which). The receptors derive from a man aged 18 to 29 who had mild COVID-19 (a few samples of this study predate the infection). Cell type and time point are not known.

This clonotype was recorded a few times. The V call is TRBV9, the J call TRBJ2-1, with D unresolved. Trimming took off 1 base at V and 2 bases at J, with 4 bases between the two ends. This CDR3 is 13 amino acids long. CDR1 is SGDLS and CDR2 is YYNGEE in the germline V gene. CDR3 sequence (DNA): TGTGCCAGCAGCGTACAAACCTACAATGAGCAGTTCTTC. Amino acid sequence: CASSVQTYNEQFF.

In this sample, this clonotype turned up many times. The chain has TRBV7-2 and TRBJ2-2; 7 bases fit TRBD2. Unmatched junction bases numbered 16, after V lost 5 bases and J lost 7 bases. There are 17 residues in the CDR3. Germline values: CDR1 SGHTA, CDR2 FQGNSA. The CDR3 loop is CASSPRDYPRGDGELFF. CDR3 in DNA: TGTGCCAGCAGCCCTCGGGACTACCCCCGTGGAGACGGGGAGCTGTTTTTT. Variable domain in full (rest from reference TRBV7-2 and TRBJ2-2): GAGVSQSPSNKVTEKGKDVELRCDPISGHTALYWYRQSLGQGLEFLIYFQGNSAPDKSGLPSDRFSAERTGGSVSTLTIQRTQQEDSAVYLCASSPRDYPRGDGELFFGEGSRLTVL.

At least ten counts were recorded for this clonotype. The chain employs TRBV29-1 and TRBJ1-2; 9 bases agree with TRBD1. Germline V gene sequence: CDR1 SQVTM, CDR2 ANQGSEA. Trimming took 1 base from V and 8 from J; bases not matched to a gene: 8. This CDR3 has 14 residues. The CDR3 reads CSVEAWTGVAGYTF. The CDR3 DNA sequence: TGCAGCGTTGAAGCTTGGACAGGGGTGGCAGGCTACACCTTC. Looking up the rest from reference TRBV29-1 and TRBJ1-2 gives the full variable domain: SAVISQKPSRDICQRGTSLTIQCQVDSQVTMMFWYRQQPGQSLTLIATANQGSEATYESGFVIDKFPISRPNLTFSTLTVSNMSPEDSSIYLCSVEAWTGVAGYTFGSGTRLTVV.

This CDR3 reads CASSQFDGGPDTQYF. The CDR3, as DNA: TGTGCCAGCAGCCAATTCGACGGGGGGCCGGATACGCAGTATTTT. The genes are TRBV4-2 and TRBJ2-3, with D perhaps matching TRBD2 (7 bases). Germline loops: CDR1 LGHNA, CDR2 YNFKEQ. Trimming removed 2 bases from V and 6 bases from J, with 15 bases in between. The CDR3 length is 15 residues.

Here the CDR3 reads CASSESLLRNQPQHF. For the CDR3, the DNA is TGTGCCAGCTCAGAGAGCCTACTTAGAAATCAGCCCCAGCATTTT. The V and J genes are TRBV18 and TRBJ1-5; D gene uncertain. Trimming removed 5 bases at V and 4 bases at J, with 15 bases between. This CDR3 has 15 amino acids. CDR1 and CDR2 from the germline V gene are KGHSH and LQKENI.

The chain employs TRBV15 and TRBJ1-5, with D hard to call. Trimming pared 4 bases from V and 2 bases from J, leaving 9 bases between. This CDR3 has 14 amino acids. Germline CDR1 is LNHNV and CDR2 is YYDKDF (reference sequence). CDR3 amino acids: CATSNLAGNQPQHF. The CDR3 nucleotides read TGTGCCACCAGCAATCTGGCCGGCAATCAGCCCCAGCATTTT.

J is TRBJ2-2 and V is TRBV6-5; D ambiguous. The CDR3 has 15 residues. Per germline, CDR1 MNHEY and CDR2 SVGAGI. V was pared by 6 bases and J by 8 bases, with 19 bases between. The CDR3 region is CASSQRALRSGELFF. As DNA, the CDR3 is TGTGCCAGCAGCCAACGGGCCCTACGGAGTGGGGAGCTGTTTTTT.

The rearrangement joins TRBV20-1 to TRBJ2-3; D possibly corresponds to TRBD2 (6 bases). The CDR3 has 14 amino acids. V was cut by 3 bases and J by 1 base, with 11 bases left in between. The germline CDR1 and CDR2 sequences are DFQATT and SNEGSKA (reference sequence). In nucleotides, the CDR3 is TGCAGTGCTAGCGGGACTTGGGGCACAGATACGCAGTATTTT. Residues: CSASGTWGTDTQYF.

In this sample, this clonotype turned up many times. This rearrangement joins TRBV4-3 to TRBJ2-6; tentatively, D is TRBD1 (6 bases). Germline CDR1 LGHNA, CDR2 YSLEER. The CDR3 is made up of 19 amino acids. V lost 0 bases, J lost 0 bases, and 15 bases lay in between. The CDR3 reads CASSQDYAGAGSGANVLTF. DNA for the CDR3: TGCGCCAGCAGCCAAGATTACGCAGGGGCTGGCTCTGGGGCCAACGTCCTGACTTTC.

This clonotype was counted ten times or more. This rearrangement joins TRBV5-1 to TRBJ1-5; tentative D call: TRBD1 (5 bases). Per germline, CDR1 SGHRS and CDR2 YFSETQ. The V gene lost 0 bases and the J gene lost 7 bases, with 14 bases spanning the gap. CDR3 length: 15 amino acids. The CDR3: CASSLGSGTGQPQHF. The CDR3, as DNA: TGCGCCAGCAGCTTGGGCTCAGGGACGGGGCAGCCCCAGCATTTT.

The V gene is TRBV7-9, the J gene TRBJ2-3, with D possibly being TRBD1 or TRBD2 (6 bases each). V was trimmed by 5 bases and J by 6 bases, leaving 21 bases between them. The V gene's germline CDR1 is SEHNR and CDR2 FQNEAQ (reference sequence). CDR3 length equals 16 residues. The CDR3 is CASSPPGGGAGDTQYF. CDR3 DNA: TGTGCCAGCAGCCCCCCCGGGGGCGGGGCAGGGGATACGCAGTATTTT.

The chain is built from TRBV12-3 or TRBV12-4 and TRBJ2-1; D is unclear. The CDR3 is 16 amino acids. V shed 6 bases and J shed 8 bases, with 23 bases lying between them. CDR3 nucleotide sequence: TGTGCCAGCAGCCCAAACCCCCAAAATTCGCCCTATGAGCAGTTCTTC. Amino acid sequence: CASSPNPQNSPYEQFF.

The rearrangement uses TRBV3-1 and TRBJ1-2, with D maybe TRBD1 (6 bases). Per germline, CDR1 LGHDT and CDR2 YNNKEL (reference sequence). V dropped 4 bases and J dropped 2 bases, with 17 bases sitting between them. There are 16 residues in the CDR3. The CDR3 DNA reads TGTGCCAGCAGCCCCCCGCTTGGGGGCTTGAACTATGGCTACACCTTC. Translating gives CASSPPLGGLNYGYTF.

This clonotype was counted between two and nine times. The chain has TRBV30 and TRBJ1-1; tentative D call: TRBD1 (6 bases). With 2 bases removed from V and 0 bases from J, the gap between germline ends came to 13 bases. Germline V gene sequence: CDR1 GTSNPN, CDR2 SVGIG (reference sequence). The CDR3 length is 15 residues. In DNA, the CDR3 is TGTGCCTGGAGTTTAGGACAGTTCATGAACACTGAAGCTTTCTTT. Amino acids: CAWSLGQFMNTEAFF.

V is TRBV12-3 or TRBV12-4 and J is TRBJ2-6; D unresolved. Trimming shortened V by 8 bases and J by 2 bases, and 13 bases separated the two germline ends. The CDR3 contains 15 residues. CDR3 DNA sequence: TGTGCCAGCGGTGTGCGGTCTGCTGGGGCCAACGTCCTGACTTTC. Translated: CASGVRSAGANVLTF.

The V gene is TRBV11-2, the J gene TRBJ2-5; 7 bases fit TRBD2. J was trimmed by 5 bases and V by 6 bases; bases with no gene match: 6. Germline loops: CDR1 SGHAT, CDR2 FQNNGV. CDR3 length: 13 residues. In DNA form, the CDR3 reads TGTGCCAGCAGACACCGTAGCGGGGAGACCCAGTACTTC. It specifies CASRHRSGETQYF. The whole variable domain, remainder taken from reference TRBV11-2 and TRBJ2-5, is EAGVAQSPRYKIIEKRQSVAFWCNPISGHATLYWYQQILGQGPKLLIQFQNNGVVDDSQLPKDRFSAERLKGVDSTLKIQPAKLEDSAVYLCASRHRSGETQYFGPGTRLLVL.

A few counts support this clonotype. This rearrangement joins TRBV5-1 to TRBJ2-1; 10 bases line up with TRBD2. The junction had 5 bases not matched to a gene; V was cut back by 1 base and J by 1 base. The CDR3 length is 17 residues. Looked up from germline, CDR1 is SGHRS and CDR2 is YFSETQ. CDR3 sequence (DNA): TGCGCCAGCAGCTTGAGCGGGGGGGCCTCATCCTACAATGAGCAGTTCTTC. Translating gives CASSLSGGASSYNEQFF.

This clonotype was detected a few times. The chain has TRBV9 and TRBJ2-5, with D tentatively TRBD1 or TRBD2 (6 bases each). Trimming took off 4 bases at V and 4 bases at J, with 26 bases between the two ends. This CDR3 has 18 residues. Germline V gene data show CDR1 as SGDLS and CDR2 as YYNGEE. The CDR3 loop is CASSPGDMGGGPSETQYF. The CDR3 nucleotides are TGTGCCAGCAGCCCGGGGGACATGGGTGGAGGGCCGTCAGAGACCCAGTACTTC.

This clonotype was detected a few times. The chain carries TRBV7-2 and TRBJ2-7; maybe TRBD1 (5 bases). Per the germline V gene, CDR1 is SGHTA and CDR2 is FQGNSA. The CDR3 sequence is 14 residues long. Trimming shortened V by 5 bases and J by 1 base, and 12 bases separated the two germline ends. The CDR3 DNA follows: TGTGCCAGCAGCCTAGTGGACAAATCCTACGAGCAGTACTTC. This encodes CASSLVDKSYEQYF.

This clonotype was counted at least ten times. V and J are TRBV12-3 or TRBV12-4 and TRBJ1-5; the match to TRBD1 covers 10 bases. The CDR3 contains 16 residues. The V gene end was trimmed by 5 bases and the J gene end by 2 bases; junction bases not matched to a gene: 6. The CDR3 sequence is CASSPGTGAGNQPQHF. The CDR3 DNA is TGTGCCAGCAGTCCCGGGACAGGGGCCGGCAATCAGCCCCAGCATTTT.

This clonotype has only a few counts. This rearrangement joins TRBV4-1 to TRBJ2-7; tentative D call: TRBD1 (6 bases). CDR3 length: 14 amino acids. From germline, CDR1 is MGHRA and CDR2 YSYEKL. In DNA, the CDR3 is TGCGCCAGCAGCCAAGTGACAGGCTCCCACGAGCAGTACGTC. This encodes CASSQVTGSHEQYV.

The V gene is TRBV11-2, the J gene TRBJ2-5; D gene uncertain. The CDR3 has 15 amino acids. In germline, CDR1 is SGHAT, CDR2 FQNNGV. The ends were cut back, 5 bases at V and 3 bases at J, with 16 bases in the middle. The CDR3: CASSLMHGPKETQYF. CDR3 sequence (DNA): TGTGCCAGCAGCCTGATGCACGGGCCGAAAGAGACCCAGTACTTC.